These T cell receptor beta chains were read from a single sample in a study of CD8 T cells in ankylosing spondylitis. In TCRdb, the 5' RACE reads were re-called with MiXCR into one record per CDR3 protein. The sample includes under 250,000 distinct CDR3 sequences, roughly a third seen only once; the top ten take around 4.4%. Source material: blood, either unsorted or a sorted T cell fraction (not recorded which). These receptors originate from a male donor with ankylosing spondylitis or in good health (not recorded which). CDR3s include the opening cysteine and the closing phenylalanine or tryptophan. Fields, in order: V gene, clone size, D gene, J gene, CDR3 DNA, CDR3 protein. The D gene is left open where the match is weak. Some rows have no size entry. The others give once, few or many, or a class for an expanded clone.

v_gene: TRBV6-5
abundance: few
d_gene: -
j_gene: TRBJ2-5
CDR3nt: TGTGCCAGCAGTTACTCGCAGGCACAAGAGACCCAGTACTTC
CDR3aa: CASSYSQAQETQYF

v_gene: TRBV4-1
abundance: -
d_gene: TRBD2
j_gene: TRBJ2-7
CDR3nt: TGCGCCAGAGTCCGGCCTAGCGGGGGGCTACGCTCCTACGAGCAGTACTTC
CDR3aa: CARVRPSGGLRSYEQYF

v_gene: TRBV7-2
abundance: -
d_gene: -
j_gene: TRBJ2-1
CDR3nt: TGTGCCAGCAGCCCGGACCCGGGGTCCTACAATGAGCAGTTCTTC
CDR3aa: CASSPDPGSYNEQFF

v_gene: TRBV20-1
abundance: -
d_gene: -
j_gene: TRBJ2-7
CDR3nt: TGCAGTGCTAGTTGGCAGGGGTACGAGCAGTACTTC
CDR3aa: CSASWQGYEQYF

v_gene: TRBV7-3
abundance: few
d_gene: -
j_gene: TRBJ2-1
CDR3nt: TGTGCCAGCAGCTTAAATGTCGCCGACGGAGAGCAGTTCTTC
CDR3aa: CASSLNVADGEQFF

v_gene: TRBV11-2
abundance: -
d_gene: -
j_gene: TRBJ2-1
CDR3nt: TGTGCCAGCAGCTCAGCTAGATACGAGCAGTTCTTC
CDR3aa: CASSSARYEQFF

v_gene: TRBV12-3/TRBV12-4
abundance: -
d_gene: -
j_gene: TRBJ2-1
CDR3nt: TGTGCCAGCGGACTTGGGTACAATGAGCAGTTCTTC
CDR3aa: CASGLGYNEQFF

v_gene: TRBV4-2
abundance: few
d_gene: -
j_gene: TRBJ1-1
CDR3nt: TGTGCCAGCAGCCAAGAGGGGATTGAGGAAGCTTTCTTT
CDR3aa: CASSQEGIEEAFF

v_gene: TRBV15
abundance: few
d_gene: -
j_gene: TRBJ2-2
CDR3nt: TGTGCCACCAGCTTGGAAACCGGGGAGCTGTTTTTT
CDR3aa: CATSLETGELFF

v_gene: TRBV9
abundance: few
d_gene: -
j_gene: TRBJ2-3
CDR3nt: TGTGCCAGCAGCTCCCGTTACAATCCCAATACGCAGTATTTT
CDR3aa: CASSSRYNPNTQYF

v_gene: TRBV3-1
abundance: -
d_gene: TRBD2
j_gene: TRBJ2-3
CDR3nt: TGTGCCAGCAGCCAAGTTGTTAGCGGGGGGAGCACAGATACGCAGTATTTT
CDR3aa: CASSQVVSGGSTDTQYF

v_gene: TRBV6-5
abundance: -
d_gene: TRBD2
j_gene: TRBJ2-1
CDR3nt: TGTGCCAGCAGTTACCTTTTTAGCGGGGGGGACAATGAGCAGTTCTTC
CDR3aa: CASSYLFSGGDNEQFF

v_gene: TRBV6-5
abundance: many
d_gene: TRBD2
j_gene: TRBJ2-1
CDR3nt: TGTGCCAGCAGTTACTCCAACGGGAGACGGGGGGATGACAATGAGCAGTTCTTC
CDR3aa: CASSYSNGRRGDDNEQFF

v_gene: TRBV12-3/TRBV12-4
abundance: few
d_gene: TRBD2
j_gene: TRBJ2-5
CDR3nt: TGTGCCAGCAGGCCCTGGACTAGCGGGGGGTACCAAGAGACCCAGTACTTC
CDR3aa: CASRPWTSGGYQETQYF

v_gene: TRBV11-2
abundance: -
d_gene: -
j_gene: TRBJ2-7
CDR3nt: TGTGCCAGCAGCTTAGGCGTCACCTTCTACGAGCAGTACTTC
CDR3aa: CASSLGVTFYEQYF

v_gene: TRBV6-5
abundance: many
d_gene: TRBD1
j_gene: TRBJ2-1
CDR3nt: TGTGCCAGCAGTTACGGGACAGGGAACTACAATGAGCAGTTCTTC
CDR3aa: CASSYGTGNYNEQFF

v_gene: TRBV20-1
abundance: few
d_gene: -
j_gene: TRBJ2-1
CDR3nt: TGCAGTGCTCCCCGTTTCGGGGCGAAACAAGCTCACGAGCAGTTCTTC
CDR3aa: CSAPRFGAKQAHEQFF

v_gene: TRBV10-3
abundance: few
d_gene: -
j_gene: TRBJ2-2
CDR3nt: TGTGCCATCAGCGCAACAGAAAACACCGGGGAGCTGTTTTTT
CDR3aa: CAISATENTGELFF

v_gene: TRBV7-6
abundance: few
d_gene: TRBD1
j_gene: TRBJ2-7
CDR3nt: TGTGCCAGCAGCCGGGGACAGGGCCCCTACGAGCAGTACTTC
CDR3aa: CASSRGQGPYEQYF

v_gene: TRBV6-1
abundance: -
d_gene: TRBD2
j_gene: TRBJ2-1
CDR3nt: TGTGCCAGCAGCCCCCAGGGGAGCGGGGGATACAATGAGCAGTTCTTC
CDR3aa: CASSPQGSGGYNEQFF

v_gene: TRBV28
abundance: -
d_gene: TRBD2
j_gene: TRBJ2-7
CDR3nt: TGTGCCAGCAGTTCTCCGGGGGGGCCCTACGAGCAGTACTTC
CDR3aa: CASSSPGGPYEQYF

v_gene: TRBV9
abundance: few
d_gene: -
j_gene: TRBJ1-2
CDR3nt: TGTGCCAGCAGCACCCCAAGTCCAGGGGTTGGGGGCTACACCTTC
CDR3aa: CASSTPSPGVGGYTF

v_gene: TRBV5-5
abundance: few
d_gene: TRBD1
j_gene: TRBJ2-7
CDR3nt: TGTGCCAGCAGCTTGATCGGGACAGGGGTCGAGCAGTACTTC
CDR3aa: CASSLIGTGVEQYF

v_gene: TRBV5-5
abundance: few
d_gene: -
j_gene: TRBJ2-5
CDR3nt: TGTGCCAGCAGCGGGGGGAGTTGGGGGCCTAACCAAGAGACCCAGTACTTC
CDR3aa: CASSGGSWGPNQETQYF

v_gene: TRBV5-6
abundance: -
d_gene: -
j_gene: TRBJ1-4
CDR3nt: TGTGCCAGCAGCTTTGGCCGATCCTTAGAAAAACTGTTTTTT
CDR3aa: CASSFGRSLEKLFF

v_gene: TRBV12-3/TRBV12-4
abundance: -
d_gene: -
j_gene: TRBJ2-7
CDR3nt: TGTGCCAGCAGTTTTGGCGGGGCGGTAACCGAGCAGTACTTC
CDR3aa: CASSFGGAVTEQYF

v_gene: TRBV20-1
abundance: -
d_gene: -
j_gene: TRBJ2-5
CDR3nt: TGCAGTGTAAGGACCGCTCGGCTGTGGGGGTACCAAGAGACCCAGTACTTC
CDR3aa: CSVRTARLWGYQETQYF

v_gene: TRBV10-3
abundance: few
d_gene: TRBD1
j_gene: TRBJ1-2
CDR3nt: TGTGCCATCAGCCCCGGACAGGGCGCGGGGGCTGGCTACACCTTC
CDR3aa: CAISPGQGAGAGYTF

v_gene: TRBV5-5
abundance: few
d_gene: -
j_gene: TRBJ2-5
CDR3nt: TGTGCCAGCAGCCTGGAGGGGCTTCAGTACTTC
CDR3aa: CASSLEGLQYF

v_gene: TRBV6-5
abundance: few
d_gene: -
j_gene: TRBJ2-7
CDR3nt: TGTGCCAGCAGACTACAGGGCGGCGAGCAGTACTTC
CDR3aa: CASRLQGGEQYF

v_gene: TRBV27
abundance: -
d_gene: -
j_gene: TRBJ2-7
CDR3nt: TGTGCCAGCAGTCCCCCGCGTCCCTACGAGCAGTACTTC
CDR3aa: CASSPPRPYEQYF

v_gene: TRBV20-1
abundance: -
d_gene: -
j_gene: TRBJ1-5
CDR3nt: TGCAGTGCTATCAGGGGTAATCAGCCCCAGCATTTT
CDR3aa: CSAIRGNQPQHF

v_gene: TRBV12-3/TRBV12-4
abundance: -
d_gene: TRBD2
j_gene: TRBJ2-3
CDR3nt: TGTGCCAGCAGTTTAGGTTGGGGAGTAGCGGGGCCCCTCACAGATACGCAGTATTTT
CDR3aa: CASSLGWGVAGPLTDTQYF

v_gene: TRBV12-3/TRBV12-4
abundance: -
d_gene: -
j_gene: TRBJ2-2
CDR3nt: TGTGCCAGCAGTTTGGGGGTCCCCGGGGAGCTGTTTTTT
CDR3aa: CASSLGVPGELFF

v_gene: TRBV7-2
abundance: few
d_gene: -
j_gene: TRBJ2-4
CDR3nt: TGTGCCAGCAGCAATTTTGGGGGAGGAAACATTCAGTACTTC
CDR3aa: CASSNFGGGNIQYF

v_gene: TRBV6-1
abundance: -
d_gene: -
j_gene: TRBJ1-6
CDR3nt: TGTGCCAGCAGTGAACTCTCCTATAATTCACCCCTCCACTTT
CDR3aa: CASSELSYNSPLHF

v_gene: TRBV20-1
abundance: -
d_gene: TRBD1
j_gene: TRBJ2-7
CDR3nt: TGCAGTGCTAGAGATACAGGACAGGGAACCTACGAGCAGTACTTC
CDR3aa: CSARDTGQGTYEQYF

v_gene: TRBV29-1
abundance: -
d_gene: -
j_gene: TRBJ1-3
CDR3nt: TGCAGCGTTGAAGACCCAGGGGCCCGGGACACCTCTGGAAACACCATATATTTT
CDR3aa: CSVEDPGARDTSGNTIYF

v_gene: TRBV6-2/TRBV6-3
abundance: -
d_gene: -
j_gene: TRBJ1-2
CDR3nt: TGTGCCAGCAGTTATCAAACAAGCCTTGGTTGGGATGGCTACACCTTC
CDR3aa: CASSYQTSLGWDGYTF

v_gene: TRBV20-1
abundance: -
d_gene: TRBD1
j_gene: TRBJ1-5
CDR3nt: TGCAGTGCTCGACAGGGTGTCAATCAGCCCCAGCATTTT
CDR3aa: CSARQGVNQPQHF

v_gene: TRBV6-5
abundance: few
d_gene: -
j_gene: TRBJ2-1
CDR3nt: TGTGCCAGCAGTTTCTCCCCGACCTCGACAGGACACAATGAGCAGTTCTTC
CDR3aa: CASSFSPTSTGHNEQFF

v_gene: TRBV4-2
abundance: -
d_gene: TRBD2
j_gene: TRBJ2-2
CDR3nt: TGTGCCAGCAGCCAAGATTCGGCGGGGGGGCGGATCACCGGGGAGCTGTTTTTT
CDR3aa: CASSQDSAGGRITGELFF

v_gene: TRBV7-9
abundance: few
d_gene: TRBD1
j_gene: TRBJ2-7
CDR3nt: TGTGCCAGCAGCGGGGGACAGGGGAAAACCTACGAGCAGTACTTC
CDR3aa: CASSGGQGKTYEQYF

v_gene: TRBV20-1
abundance: -
d_gene: -
j_gene: TRBJ2-6
CDR3nt: TGCTGTGCCACACACGACAGCGGCGGGGCCAACGTCCTGACTTTC
CDR3aa: CCATHDSGGANVLTF

v_gene: TRBV9
abundance: -
d_gene: -
j_gene: TRBJ2-7
CDR3nt: TGTGCCAGCAGCGTAGAGGACGACTCCTACGAGCAGTACTTC
CDR3aa: CASSVEDDSYEQYF

v_gene: TRBV20-1
abundance: few
d_gene: -
j_gene: TRBJ2-1
CDR3nt: TGCAGTGCTATCCCAGCTGGGGGGTGGCCCCCACCTGACTCCTACAATGAGCAGTTCTTC
CDR3aa: CSAIPAGGWPPPDSYNEQFF

v_gene: TRBV9
abundance: few
d_gene: -
j_gene: TRBJ1-6
CDR3nt: TGTGCCAGCAGCGTGACAGGATCCTATAATTCACCCCTCCACTTT
CDR3aa: CASSVTGSYNSPLHF

v_gene: TRBV12-3/TRBV12-4
abundance: few
d_gene: -
j_gene: TRBJ2-3
CDR3nt: TGTGCCAGCACCTCCGGACGGAAATCCAGCACAGATACGCAGTATTTT
CDR3aa: CASTSGRKSSTDTQYF

v_gene: TRBV28
abundance: few
d_gene: TRBD1
j_gene: TRBJ2-7
CDR3nt: TGTGCCAGCAGTACCGGGACAGTTTCCTACGAGCAGTACTTC
CDR3aa: CASSTGTVSYEQYF

v_gene: TRBV20-1
abundance: many
d_gene: -
j_gene: TRBJ1-4
CDR3nt: TGCAGTGCTACGATCGGTGCTAATGAAAAACTGTTTTTT
CDR3aa: CSATIGANEKLFF

v_gene: TRBV5-5
abundance: few
d_gene: -
j_gene: TRBJ2-4
CDR3nt: TGTGCCAGCAGTTCCGGGACGGAAAACATTCAGTACTTC
CDR3aa: CASSSGTENIQYF